This T cell receptor (beta chain) was documented in a study of human T cells and chemical hapten exposure. Whole blood that had not been fractionated was the source of extracted total RNA. CDR3 length equals 14 residues. The germline gives CDR1 SGHAT, CDR2 FQNNGV. With 4 bases removed from V and 6 bases from J, the gap between germline ends came to 13 bases. TCRdb re-called the 5' RACE reads with MiXCR, one entry per CDR3 protein. The data contain under 150,000 distinct CDR3 sequences, 19% of them singletons. The sample holds a few counts of this clonotype. This rearrangement joins TRBV11-2 to TRBJ2-1, with D hard to call. The TCR originated in a human donor in good health. The CDR3 loop is CASSYESVGNEQFF. Written as DNA, the CDR3 is TGTGCCAGCAGCTACGAGAGCGTCGGCAATGAGCAGTTCTTC.